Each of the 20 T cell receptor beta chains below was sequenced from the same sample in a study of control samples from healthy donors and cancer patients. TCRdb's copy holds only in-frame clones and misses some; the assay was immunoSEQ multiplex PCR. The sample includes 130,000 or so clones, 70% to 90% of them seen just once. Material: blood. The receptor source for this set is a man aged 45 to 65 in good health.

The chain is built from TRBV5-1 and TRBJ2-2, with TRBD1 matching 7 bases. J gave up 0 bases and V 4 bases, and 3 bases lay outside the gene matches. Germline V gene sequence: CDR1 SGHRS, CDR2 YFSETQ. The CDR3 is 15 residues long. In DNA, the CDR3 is TGCGCCAGCAGCCCGCAGGGGGCGAACACCGGGGAGCTGTTTTTT. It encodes CASSPQGANTGELFF.

CDR3: CASSFPDRESGYTF. CDR3 nucleotides: TGTGCCAGCAGCTTCCCGGACAGGGAGAGTGGCTACACCTTC. The J gene is TRBJ1-2, the V gene TRBV11-2; TRBD1 matches 8 bases. The J segment lost 7 bases and the V segment lost 3 bases, leaving 7 bases of the junction unmatched. Per the germline V gene, CDR1 is SGHAT and CDR2 is FQNNGV. This CDR3 region has 14 residues.

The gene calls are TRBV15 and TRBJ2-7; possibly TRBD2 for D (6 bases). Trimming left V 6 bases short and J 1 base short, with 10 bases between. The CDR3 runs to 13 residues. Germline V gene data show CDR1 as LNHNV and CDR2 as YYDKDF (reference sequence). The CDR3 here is CATSLGTSYEQYF. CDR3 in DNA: TGTGCCACCAGTCTCGGGACTTCCTACGAGCAGTACTTC. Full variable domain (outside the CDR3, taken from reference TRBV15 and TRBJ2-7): DAMVIQNPRYQVTQFGKPVTLSCSQTLNHNVMYWYQQKSSQAPKLLFHYYDKDFNNEADTPDNFQSRRPNTSFCFLDIRSPGLGDTAMYLCATSLGTSYEQYFGPGTRLTVT.

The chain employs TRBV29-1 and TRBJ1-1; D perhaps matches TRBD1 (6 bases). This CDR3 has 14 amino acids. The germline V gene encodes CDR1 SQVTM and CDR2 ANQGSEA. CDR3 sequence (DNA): TGCAGGGGGAACAGGGCTGGGGTGAACACTGAAGCTTTCTTT. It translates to CRGNRAGVNTEAFF.

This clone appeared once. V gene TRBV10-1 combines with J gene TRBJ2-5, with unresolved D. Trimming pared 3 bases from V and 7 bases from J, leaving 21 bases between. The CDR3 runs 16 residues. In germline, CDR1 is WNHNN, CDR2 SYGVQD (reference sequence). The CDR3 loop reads CASSESSGYGKGTQYF. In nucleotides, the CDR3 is TGCGCCAGCAGTGAATCGTCCGGGTATGGGAAAGGGACCCAGTACTTC.

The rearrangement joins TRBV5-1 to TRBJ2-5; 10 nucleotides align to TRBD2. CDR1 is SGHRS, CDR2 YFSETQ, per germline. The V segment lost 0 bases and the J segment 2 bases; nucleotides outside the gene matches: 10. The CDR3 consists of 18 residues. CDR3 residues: CASSLVASSGGWQETQYF. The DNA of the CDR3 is TGCGCCAGCAGCTTGGTCGCCTCTAGCGGGGGTTGGCAAGAGACCCAGTACTTC.

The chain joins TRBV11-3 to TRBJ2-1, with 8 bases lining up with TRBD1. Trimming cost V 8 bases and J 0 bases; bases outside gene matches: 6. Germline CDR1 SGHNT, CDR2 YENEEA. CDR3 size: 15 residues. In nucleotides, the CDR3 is TGTGCCAGCCTTGGGCAGGGGGCCTCCTACAATGAGCAGTTCTTC. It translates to CASLGQGASYNEQFF.

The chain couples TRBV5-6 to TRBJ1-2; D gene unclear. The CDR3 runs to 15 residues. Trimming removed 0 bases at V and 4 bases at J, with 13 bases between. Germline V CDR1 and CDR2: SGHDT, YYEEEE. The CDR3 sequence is CASSLEPNGPYGYTF. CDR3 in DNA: TGTGCCAGCAGCTTGGAACCTAACGGACCCTATGGCTACACCTTC.

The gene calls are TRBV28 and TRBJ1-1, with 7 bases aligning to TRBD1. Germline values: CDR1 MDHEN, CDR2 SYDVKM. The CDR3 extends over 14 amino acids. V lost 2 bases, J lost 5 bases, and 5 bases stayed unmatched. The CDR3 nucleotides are TGTGCCAGCAGTTTACTACCGGACAGGACTGAAGCTTTCTTT. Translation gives CASSLLPDRTEAFF. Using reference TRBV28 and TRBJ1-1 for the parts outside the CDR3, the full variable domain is DVKVTQSSRYLVKRTGEKVFLECVQDMDHENMFWYRQDPGLGLRLIYFSYDVKMKEKGDIPEGYSVSREKKERFSLILESASTNQTSMYLCASSLLPDRTEAFFGQGTRLTVV.

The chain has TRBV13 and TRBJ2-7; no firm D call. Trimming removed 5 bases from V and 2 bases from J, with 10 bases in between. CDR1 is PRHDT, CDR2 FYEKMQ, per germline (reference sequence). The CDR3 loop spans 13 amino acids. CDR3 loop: CASSPRGPYEQYF. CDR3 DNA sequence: TGTGCCAGCAGCCCCCGAGGACCCTACGAGCAGTACTTC.

The CDR3 DNA follows: TGTGCCAGTAGTGTGCTAGCTACTGGGGATGAGCAGTTCTTC. It specifies CASSVLATGDEQFF. This rearrangement joins TRBV19 to TRBJ2-1; TRBD2 is a possible D gene (5 bases). From germline, CDR1 is LNHDA and CDR2 SQIVND (reference sequence). There are 14 residues in the CDR3. V was cut by 5 bases and J by 8 bases, with 16 bases left in between.

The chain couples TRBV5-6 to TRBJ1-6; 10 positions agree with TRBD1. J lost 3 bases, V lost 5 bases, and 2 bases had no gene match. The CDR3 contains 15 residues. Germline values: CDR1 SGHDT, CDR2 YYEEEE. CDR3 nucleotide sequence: TGTGCCAGCAGGGGACAGGGGATCTATAATTCACCCCTCCACTTT. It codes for CASRGQGIYNSPLHF.

The CDR3 coding sequence is TGTGCCAGCAGCCAAGATTTAGGAGGGATCATCGGTGGAAACACCATATATTTT. This encodes CASSQDLGGIIGGNTIYF. J is TRBJ1-3 and V is TRBV14; D unresolved. Germline CDR1 SGHDN, CDR2 FVKESK. The CDR3 has 18 amino acids. V was shortened by 0 bases and J by 3 bases, with 18 bases between the two germline ends.

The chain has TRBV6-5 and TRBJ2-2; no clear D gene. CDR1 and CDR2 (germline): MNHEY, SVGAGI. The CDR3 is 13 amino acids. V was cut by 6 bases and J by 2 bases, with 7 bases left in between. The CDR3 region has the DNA TGTGCCAGCAGGGTGGACAACACCGGGGAGCTGTTTTTT. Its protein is CASRVDNTGELFF.

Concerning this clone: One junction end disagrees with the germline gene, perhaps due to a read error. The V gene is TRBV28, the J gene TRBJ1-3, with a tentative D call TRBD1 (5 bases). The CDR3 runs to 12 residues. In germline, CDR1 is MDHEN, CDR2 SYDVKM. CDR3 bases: TGTGCCAGCAGTCTGATTAGACAGACTCTACATTTT. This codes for CASSLIRQTLHF.

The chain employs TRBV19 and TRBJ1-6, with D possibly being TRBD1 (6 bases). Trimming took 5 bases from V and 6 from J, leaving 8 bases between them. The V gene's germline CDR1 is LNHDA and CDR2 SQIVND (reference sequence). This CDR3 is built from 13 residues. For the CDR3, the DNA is TGTGCCAGTAGTGGCAGGGGTAATTCACCCCTCCACTTT. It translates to CASSGRGNSPLHF.

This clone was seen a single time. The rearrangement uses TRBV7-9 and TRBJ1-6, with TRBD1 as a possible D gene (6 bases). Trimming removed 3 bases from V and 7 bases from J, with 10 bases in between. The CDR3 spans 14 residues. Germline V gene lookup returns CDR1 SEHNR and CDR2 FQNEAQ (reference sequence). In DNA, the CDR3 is TGTGCCAGCAGCTTGGACAGTCGGAATTCACCCCTCCACTTT. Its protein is CASSLDSRNSPLHF.

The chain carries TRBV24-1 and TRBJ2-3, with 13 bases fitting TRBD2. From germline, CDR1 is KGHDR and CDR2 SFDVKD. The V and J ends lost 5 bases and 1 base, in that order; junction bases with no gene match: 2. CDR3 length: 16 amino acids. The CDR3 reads CATSVGTSGGTDTQYF. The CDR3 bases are TGTGCCACCAGTGTTGGGACTAGCGGGGGCACAGATACGCAGTATTTT.

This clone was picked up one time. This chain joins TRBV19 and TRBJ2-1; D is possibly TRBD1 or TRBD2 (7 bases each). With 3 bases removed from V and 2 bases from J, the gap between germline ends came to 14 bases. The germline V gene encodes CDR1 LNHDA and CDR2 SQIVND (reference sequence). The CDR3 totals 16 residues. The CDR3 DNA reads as TGTGCCAGTAGTATCGGGGCAGGGGGGGCCTACAATGAGCAGTTCTTC. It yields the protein CASSIGAGGAYNEQFF. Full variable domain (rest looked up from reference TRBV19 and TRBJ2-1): DGGITQSPKYLFRKEGQNVTLSCEQNLNHDAMYWYRQDPGQGLRLIYYSQIVNDFQKGDIAEGYSVSREKKESFPLTVTSAQKNPTAFYLCASSIGAGGAYNEQFFGPGTRLTVL.

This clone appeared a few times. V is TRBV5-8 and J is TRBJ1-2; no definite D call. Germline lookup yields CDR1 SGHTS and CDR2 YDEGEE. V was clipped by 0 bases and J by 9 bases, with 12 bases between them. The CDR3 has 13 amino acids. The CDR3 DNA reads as TGTGCCAGCAGCTTGGGCGGGGTCAGCAGCTACACCTTC. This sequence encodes CASSLGGVSSYTF.